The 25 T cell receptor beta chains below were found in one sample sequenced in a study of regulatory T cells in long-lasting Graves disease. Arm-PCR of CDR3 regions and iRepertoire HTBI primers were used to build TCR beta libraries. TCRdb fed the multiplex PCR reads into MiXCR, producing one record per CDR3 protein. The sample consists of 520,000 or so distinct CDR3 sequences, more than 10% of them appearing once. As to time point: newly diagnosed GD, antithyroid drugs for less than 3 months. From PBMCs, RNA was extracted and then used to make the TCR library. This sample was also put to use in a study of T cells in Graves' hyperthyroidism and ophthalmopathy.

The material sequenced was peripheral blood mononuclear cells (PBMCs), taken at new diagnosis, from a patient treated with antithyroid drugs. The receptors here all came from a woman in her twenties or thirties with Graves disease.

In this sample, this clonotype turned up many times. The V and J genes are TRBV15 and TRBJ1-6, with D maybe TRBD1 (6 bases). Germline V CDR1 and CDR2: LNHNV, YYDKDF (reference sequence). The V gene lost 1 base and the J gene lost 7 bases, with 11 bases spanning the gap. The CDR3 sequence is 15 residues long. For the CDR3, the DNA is TGTGCCACCAGCAGAGCACGACAGGAAAATTCACCCCTCCACTTT. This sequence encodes CATSRARQENSPLHF.

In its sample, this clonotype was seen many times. Here the CDR3 reads CASSLGGGRGTYEQYF. In DNA form, the CDR3 reads TGTGCCAGCAGCTTAGGGGGGGGCAGGGGGACCTACGAGCAGTACTTC. V and J are TRBV7-2 and TRBJ2-7, with D perhaps being TRBD1 or TRBD2 (7 bases each). V lost 1 base and J 2 bases, leaving 15 bases between the germline ends. The CDR3 has 16 amino acids. Per the germline V gene, CDR1 is SGHTA and CDR2 is FQGNSA.

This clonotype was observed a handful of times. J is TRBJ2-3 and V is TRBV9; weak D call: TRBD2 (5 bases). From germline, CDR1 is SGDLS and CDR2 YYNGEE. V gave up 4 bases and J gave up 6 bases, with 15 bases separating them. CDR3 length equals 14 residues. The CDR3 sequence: CASSPANREDTQYF. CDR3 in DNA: TGTGCCAGCAGCCCGGCAAATAGGGAGGATACGCAGTATTTT.

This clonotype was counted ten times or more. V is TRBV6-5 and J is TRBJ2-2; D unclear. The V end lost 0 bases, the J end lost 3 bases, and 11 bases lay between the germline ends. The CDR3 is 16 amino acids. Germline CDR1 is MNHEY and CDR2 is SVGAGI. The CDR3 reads CASSYSMGSYTGELFF. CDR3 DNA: TGTGCCAGCAGTTACTCGATGGGGTCATACACCGGGGAGCTGTTTTTT.

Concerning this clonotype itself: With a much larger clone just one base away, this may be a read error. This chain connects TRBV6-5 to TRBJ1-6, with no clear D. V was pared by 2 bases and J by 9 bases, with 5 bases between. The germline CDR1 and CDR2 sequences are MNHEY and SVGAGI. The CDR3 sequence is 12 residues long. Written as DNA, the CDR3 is TGTGCCAGCAGTTACCGTGGTTCACCCCTCCACTTT. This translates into CASSYRGSPLHF.

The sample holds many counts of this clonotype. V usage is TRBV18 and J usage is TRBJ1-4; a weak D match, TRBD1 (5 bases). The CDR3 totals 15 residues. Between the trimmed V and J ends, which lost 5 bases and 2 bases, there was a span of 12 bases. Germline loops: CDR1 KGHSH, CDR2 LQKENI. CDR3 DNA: TGTGCCAGCTCATCCCGGGACCGGACTAATGAAAAACTGTTTTTT. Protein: CASSSRDRTNEKLFF.

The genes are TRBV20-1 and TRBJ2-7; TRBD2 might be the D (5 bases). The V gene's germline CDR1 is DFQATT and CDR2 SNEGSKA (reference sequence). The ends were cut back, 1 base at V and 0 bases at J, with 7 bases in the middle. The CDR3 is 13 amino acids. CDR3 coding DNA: TGCAGTGCTAGAGCGCGGGCCTCCTACGAGCAGTACTTC. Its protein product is CSARARASYEQYF.

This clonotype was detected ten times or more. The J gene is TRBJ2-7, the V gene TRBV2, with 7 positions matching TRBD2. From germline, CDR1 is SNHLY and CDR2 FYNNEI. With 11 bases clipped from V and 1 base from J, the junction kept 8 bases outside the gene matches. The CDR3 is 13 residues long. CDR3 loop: CAGRGLKSYEQYF. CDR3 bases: TGTGCCGGGAGGGGACTAAAATCCTACGAGCAGTACTTC.

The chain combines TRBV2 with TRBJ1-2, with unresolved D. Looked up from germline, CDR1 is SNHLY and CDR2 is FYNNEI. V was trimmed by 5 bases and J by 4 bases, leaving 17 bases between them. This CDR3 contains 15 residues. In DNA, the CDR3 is TGTGCCAGCAGTTCGTTGGCCGTTCCCATCTATGGCTACACCTTC. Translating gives CASSSLAVPIYGYTF.

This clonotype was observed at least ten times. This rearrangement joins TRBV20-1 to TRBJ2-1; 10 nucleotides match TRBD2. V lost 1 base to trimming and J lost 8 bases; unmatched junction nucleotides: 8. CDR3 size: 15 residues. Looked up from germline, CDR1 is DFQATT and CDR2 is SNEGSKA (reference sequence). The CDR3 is CSARGRIAGGYEQFF. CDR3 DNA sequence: TGCAGTGCTAGAGGTCGTATAGCGGGAGGCTATGAGCAGTTCTTC.

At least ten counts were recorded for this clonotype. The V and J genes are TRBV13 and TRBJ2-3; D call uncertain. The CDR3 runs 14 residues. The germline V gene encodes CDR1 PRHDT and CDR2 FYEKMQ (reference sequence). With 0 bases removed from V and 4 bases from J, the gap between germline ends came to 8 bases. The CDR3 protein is CASSLGISPDTQYF. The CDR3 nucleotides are TGTGCCAGCAGCTTAGGGATTAGCCCAGATACGCAGTATTTT.

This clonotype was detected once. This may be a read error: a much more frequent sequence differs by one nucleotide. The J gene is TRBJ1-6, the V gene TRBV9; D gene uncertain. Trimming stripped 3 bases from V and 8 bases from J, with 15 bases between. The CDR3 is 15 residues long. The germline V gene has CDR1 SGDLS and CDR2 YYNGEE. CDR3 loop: CASSEGPRVDSPLHF. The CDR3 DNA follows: TGTGCCAGCAGCGAAGGGCCCAGAGTGGATTCACCCCTCCACTTT.

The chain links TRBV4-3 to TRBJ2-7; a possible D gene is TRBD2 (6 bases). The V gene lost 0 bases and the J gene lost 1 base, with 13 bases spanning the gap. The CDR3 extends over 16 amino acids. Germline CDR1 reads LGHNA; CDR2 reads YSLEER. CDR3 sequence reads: CASSQDTGLGSYEQYF. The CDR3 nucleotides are TGCGCCAGCAGCCAAGATACGGGACTGGGATCCTACGAGCAGTACTTC.

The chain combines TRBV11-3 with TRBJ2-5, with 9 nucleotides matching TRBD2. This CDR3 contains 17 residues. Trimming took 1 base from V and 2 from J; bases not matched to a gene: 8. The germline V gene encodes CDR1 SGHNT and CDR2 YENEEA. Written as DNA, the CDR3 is TGTGCCAGCAGCTTAGGGTTCAGACTAGCGGATCAAGAGACCCAGTACTTC. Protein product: CASSLGFRLADQETQYF.

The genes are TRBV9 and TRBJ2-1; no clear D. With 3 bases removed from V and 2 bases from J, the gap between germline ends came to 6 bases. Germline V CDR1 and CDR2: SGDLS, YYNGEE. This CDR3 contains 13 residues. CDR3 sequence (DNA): TGTGCCAGCAGCGCCGAAGCCTACAATGAGCAGTTCTTC. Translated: CASSAEAYNEQFF.

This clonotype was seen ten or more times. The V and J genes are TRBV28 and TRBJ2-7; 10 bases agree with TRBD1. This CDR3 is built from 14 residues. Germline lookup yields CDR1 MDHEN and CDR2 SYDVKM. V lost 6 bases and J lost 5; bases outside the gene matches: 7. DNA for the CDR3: TGTGCCAGCAGACTTAGACAGGGGGCAAACGAGCAGTACTTC. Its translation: CASRLRQGANEQYF.

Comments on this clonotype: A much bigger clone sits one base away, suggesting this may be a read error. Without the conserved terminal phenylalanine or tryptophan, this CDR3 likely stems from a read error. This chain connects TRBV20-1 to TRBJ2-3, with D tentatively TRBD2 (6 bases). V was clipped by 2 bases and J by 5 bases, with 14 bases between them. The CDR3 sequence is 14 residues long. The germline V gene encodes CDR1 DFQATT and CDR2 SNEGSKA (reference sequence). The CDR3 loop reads CSARRPGLLDTQYL. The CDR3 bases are TGCAGTGCTAGACGGCCGGGACTCCTAGATACGCAGTATTTG.

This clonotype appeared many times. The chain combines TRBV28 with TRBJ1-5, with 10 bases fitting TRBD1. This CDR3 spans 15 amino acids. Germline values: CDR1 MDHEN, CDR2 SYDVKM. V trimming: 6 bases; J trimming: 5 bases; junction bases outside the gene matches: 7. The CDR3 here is CASRMGTGEYQPQHF. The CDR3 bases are TGTGCCAGCAGGATGGGGACAGGGGAGTATCAGCCCCAGCATTTT.

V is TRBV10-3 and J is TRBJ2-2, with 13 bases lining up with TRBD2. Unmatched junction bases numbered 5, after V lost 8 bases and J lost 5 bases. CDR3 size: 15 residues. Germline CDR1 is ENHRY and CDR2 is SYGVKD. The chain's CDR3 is CAISQGLAGTGELFF. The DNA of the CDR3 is TGTGCCATCTCACAGGGACTAGCGGGAACCGGGGAGCTGTTTTTT.

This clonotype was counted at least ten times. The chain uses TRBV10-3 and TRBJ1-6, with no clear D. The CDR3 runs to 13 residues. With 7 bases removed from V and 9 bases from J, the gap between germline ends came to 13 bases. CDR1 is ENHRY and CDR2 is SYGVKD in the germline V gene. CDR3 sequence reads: CAIMEGFGSPLHF. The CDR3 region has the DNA TGTGCCATCATGGAGGGTTTTGGTTCACCCCTCCACTTT.

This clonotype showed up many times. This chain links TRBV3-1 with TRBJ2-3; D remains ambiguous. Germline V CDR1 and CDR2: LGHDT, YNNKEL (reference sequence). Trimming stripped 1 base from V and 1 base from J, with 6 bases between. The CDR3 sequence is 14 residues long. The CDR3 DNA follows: TGTGCCAGCAGCCAAGTTGACGGCACAGATACGCAGTATTTT. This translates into CASSQVDGTDTQYF.

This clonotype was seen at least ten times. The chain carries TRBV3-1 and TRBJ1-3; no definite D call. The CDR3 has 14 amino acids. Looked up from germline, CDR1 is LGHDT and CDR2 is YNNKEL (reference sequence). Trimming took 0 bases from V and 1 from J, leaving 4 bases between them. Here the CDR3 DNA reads TGTGCCAGCAGCCAAGATCTTTCTGGAAACACCATATATTTT. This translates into CASSQDLSGNTIYF.

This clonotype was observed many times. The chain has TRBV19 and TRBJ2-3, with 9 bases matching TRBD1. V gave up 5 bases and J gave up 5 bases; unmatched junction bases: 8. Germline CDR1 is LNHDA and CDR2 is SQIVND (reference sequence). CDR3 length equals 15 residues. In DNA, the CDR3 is TGTGCCAGTAGTGGGGACAGGGCCCGTAGAGATACGCAGTATTTT. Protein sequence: CASSGDRARRDTQYF.

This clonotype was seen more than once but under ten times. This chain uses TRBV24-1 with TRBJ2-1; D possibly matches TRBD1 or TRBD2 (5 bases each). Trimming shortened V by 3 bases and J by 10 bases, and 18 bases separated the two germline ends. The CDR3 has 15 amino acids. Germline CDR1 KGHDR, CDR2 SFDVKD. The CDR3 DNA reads TGTGCCACCAGTGATCCTTCGTCGGGGCCGAAGGAGCAGTTCTTC. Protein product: CATSDPSSGPKEQFF.

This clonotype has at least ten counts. The CDR3 is CASTLFRYNEQFF. In DNA form, the CDR3 reads TGTGCCAGCACCCTGTTCAGGTACAATGAGCAGTTCTTC. The rearrangement uses TRBV28 and TRBJ2-1; D is ambiguous. V shed 7 bases and J shed 4 bases, with 11 bases lying between them. The CDR3 contains 13 residues. From germline, CDR1 is MDHEN and CDR2 SYDVKM.